The 7 T cell receptor beta chains below were found in one sample sequenced in a study of blood T cell repertoires in COVID-19. The table came from immunoSEQ multiplex PCR; TCRdb's copy has only in-frame clones and leaves some out. Of some 230,000 clones listed, roughly 84% were seen once; the top ten hold about 0.91%. Sequencing was carried out using peripheral blood. The receptors originated from a man aged 40-49 years with acute or convalescent COVID-19.

This chain links TRBV9 with TRBJ1-2, with 8 bases that match TRBD1. V lost 0 bases to trimming and J lost 2 bases; unmatched junction nucleotides: 0. The CDR3 loop spans 14 amino acids. Germline-derived CDR1 and CDR2 are SGDLS and YYNGEE. The DNA for the CDR3 is TGTGCCAGCAGCGTAGGACAGGGGAACTATGGCTACACCTTC. It is translated as CASSVGQGNYGYTF.

For the CDR3, the DNA is TGTGCCAGCAGCGGAGGCGCGACGTACTATGGCTACACCTTC. Its translation is CASSGGATYYGYTF. This chain uses TRBV5-4 with TRBJ1-2; D is undetermined. Trimming shortened V by 4 bases and J by 3 bases, and 13 bases separated the two germline ends. CDR1 and CDR2 from the germline V gene are SGHNT and YYREEE (reference sequence). This CDR3 has 14 residues.

The chain combines TRBV29-1 with TRBJ2-1; TRBD2 matches 10 bases. With V trimmed by 6 bases and J by 7 bases, 6 bases remained unmatched. CDR3 length equals 13 residues. Germline-derived CDR1 and CDR2 are SQVTM and ANQGSEA. CDR3 sequence (DNA): TGCAGCGTGGTTGCGACTAGCGGGAATGAGCAGTTCTTC. Its translation is CSVVATSGNEQFF.

The chain combines TRBV19 with TRBJ1-5; TRBD1 might be the D (6 bases). Germline CDR1 is LNHDA and CDR2 is SQIVND (reference sequence). Trimming left V 4 bases short and J 0 bases short, with 16 bases between. CDR3 length: 17 residues. The CDR3 is CASSTPWTVNSNQPQHF. The DNA of the CDR3 is TGTGCCAGTAGTACCCCCTGGACAGTCAATAGCAATCAGCCCCAGCATTTT.

This clone was counted ten times or more. The J gene is TRBJ1-2, the V gene TRBV25-1; no clear D gene. The ends were cut back, 4 bases at V and 11 bases at J, with 14 bases in the middle. From germline, CDR1 is MGHDK and CDR2 SYGVNS. The CDR3 has 12 residues. The CDR3 region is CASSGHAGGYTF. CDR3 in DNA: TGTGCCAGCAGTGGACACGCAGGCGGGTACACCTTC.

The V gene is TRBV7-2, the J gene TRBJ1-1, with D possibly being TRBD1 (5 bases). The V end lost 2 bases, the J end lost 4 bases, and 11 bases lay between the germline ends. The CDR3 is made up of 14 amino acids. Germline CDR1 is SGHTA and CDR2 is FQGNSA. CDR3 nucleotide sequence: TGTGCCAGCAGCTTACGACAGAGTCTCACTGAAGCTTTCTTT. As protein: CASSLRQSLTEAFF.

This chain links TRBV9 with TRBJ2-5; D is possibly TRBD2 (6 bases). Per the germline V gene, CDR1 is SGDLS and CDR2 is YYNGEE. The ends were cut back, 2 bases at V and 2 bases at J, with 16 bases in the middle. This CDR3 has 16 amino acids. This CDR3 is CASSVGQRAHQETQYF. The CDR3 DNA follows: TGTGCCAGCAGCGTGGGGCAGCGGGCACATCAAGAGACCCAGTACTTC.